The rows below give T cell receptor beta chains drawn from one sample of a study of cytomegalovirus exposure and HLA in healthy donors. Produced via immunoSEQ multiplex PCR; TCRdb's table is partial and in-frame only. The repertoire holds 110,000 to 150,000 clones, with 68% as singletons. Sample: PBMCs. These TCRs come from a man aged 55 to 70 in good health and CMV-seronegative. The CDR3 runs from the conserved cysteine through the conserved F or W. Fields, in order: D gene, V gene, CDR3 length, clone size, J gene, CDR3 DNA, CDR3 protein. A D gene is named only where the DNA matches it firmly. Some rows mark clone size as missing; the rest say once, few, many or name a class of expanded clone.

>.|TRBV4-2|14|.|TRBJ2-3
TGTGCCAGCAGCCAAGAGGGCGAGGGAGATACGCAGTATTTT
CASSQEGEGDTQYF
>TRBD2|TRBV7-2|15|.|TRBJ2-7
TGTGCCAGCAGCTTAGCGGCGGGAGGATCCTACGAGCAGTACTTC
CASSLAAGGSYEQYF
>TRBD2|TRBV6-5|13|.|TRBJ2-7
TGTGCCAGCAGGCGGGGGGCCACCTACGAGCAGTACTTC
CASRRGATYEQYF
>TRBD2|TRBV2|15|few|TRBJ2-5
TGTGCCAGCAGTGAATCGGCTAGCGGGAGGTGGGCCCAGTACTTC
CASSESASGRWAQYF
>TRBD2|TRBV11-2|13|.|TRBJ2-7
TGTGCCAGCAACCCACTAGCGGGAGCTCCGCAGTACTTC
CASNPLAGAPQYF
>TRBD1|TRBV18|15|few|TRBJ2-7
TGTGCCAGCTCACTCCTAGGACAGGGGGCGTTAGAGCAGTACTTC
CASSLLGQGALEQYF
>TRBD2|TRBV7-8|16|.|TRBJ2-2
TGTGCCAGCAGCCCCCGACTAGCGGGATTGGCCGGGGAGCTGTTTTTT
CASSPRLAGLAGELFF
>TRBD1|TRBV7-6|15|.|TRBJ1-3
TGTGCCAGCAGCTTATCAGGGGGCGGGGGAAACACCATATATTTT
CASSLSGGGGNTIYF
>TRBD2|TRBV4-1|16|.|TRBJ2-7
TGCGCCAGCAGCCAGGCCCCCGCGGGAGAGGTCCACGAGCAGTACTTC
CASSQAPAGEVHEQYF
>TRBD2|TRBV28|14|.|TRBJ2-1
TGTGCCAGCAGTTTAGCGGGAGGAGACAATGAGCAGTTCTTC
CASSLAGGDNEQFF